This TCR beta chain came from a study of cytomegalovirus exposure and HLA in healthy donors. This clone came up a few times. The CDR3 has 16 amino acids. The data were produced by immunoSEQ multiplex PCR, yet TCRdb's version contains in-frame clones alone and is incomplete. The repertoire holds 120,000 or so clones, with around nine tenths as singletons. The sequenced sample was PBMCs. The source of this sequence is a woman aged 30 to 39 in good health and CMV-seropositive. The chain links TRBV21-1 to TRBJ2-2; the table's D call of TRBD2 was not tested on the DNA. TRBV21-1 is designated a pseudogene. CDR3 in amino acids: CASSALGLAWAGELFF. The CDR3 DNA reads TGTGCCAGCAGCGCGCTGGGACTAGCGTGGGCCGGGGAGCTGTTTTTT.